The 10 T cell receptor beta chains below all came from one sample that was sequenced in a study of cytomegalovirus exposure and HLA in healthy donors. Primers: 60 Vbeta forward and 13 Jbeta reverse. Generated by immunoSEQ multiplex PCR, the TCRdb table keeps only in-frame clones and is missing some. The sample lists around 280,000 clones; 70% to 90% were seen once. Sample: PBMCs. These receptors originate from a woman between 18 and 29 years old in good health and CMV-seronegative.

The chain recombines TRBV14 with TRBJ1-2, with D perhaps TRBD1 (5 bases). In germline, CDR1 is SGHDN, CDR2 FVKESK. CDR3 length: 14 amino acids. V was cut by 4 bases and J by 8 bases, with 17 bases left in between. The CDR3 DNA follows: TGTGCCAGCAGCCTCTCAATGGGGAGGGGCGGCTACACCTTC. Protein product: CASSLSMGRGGYTF.

V is TRBV18 and J is TRBJ1-5; no definite D call. V lost 3 bases, J lost 5 bases, and 8 bases lay in between. The V gene's germline CDR1 is KGHSH and CDR2 LQKENI. The length of the CDR3 is 13 residues. The CDR3 region is CASSPTSDQPQHF. In DNA form, the CDR3 reads TGTGCCAGCTCACCTACCTCGGATCAGCCCCAGCATTTT.

This clone was recorded once. This sequence joins TRBV9 and TRBJ1-1; possibly TRBD1 for D (6 bases). The germline gives CDR1 SGDLS, CDR2 YYNGEE. The CDR3 contains 15 residues. V lost 3 bases, J lost 1 base, and 13 bases lay in between. As DNA, the CDR3 is TGTGCCAGCAGCGCTCCAGGGGAATCGAACACTGAAGCTTTCTTT. Its protein product is CASSAPGESNTEAFF.

V and J are TRBV19 and TRBJ1-1, with D tentatively TRBD1 (6 bases). CDR3 size: 13 residues. The germline CDR1 and CDR2 sequences are LNHDA and SQIVND (reference sequence). The germline V and J ends were trimmed by 5 bases and 5 bases, with 12 bases remaining between them. CDR3 sequence: CASSEGGLTEAFF. CDR3 bases: TGTGCCAGTAGTGAAGGGGGATTGACTGAAGCTTTCTTT. The full variable domain, in which reference TRBV19 and TRBJ1-1 provide the parts outside the CDR3, is DGGITQSPKYLFRKEGQNVTLSCEQNLNHDAMYWYRQDPGQGLRLIYYSQIVNDFQKGDIAEGYSVSREKKESFPLTVTSAQKNPTAFYLCASSEGGLTEAFFGQGTRLTVV.

This chain's CDR3 is CASSLSDRPLSYTF. The CDR3, as DNA: TGTGCCAGCAGTTTATCTGACAGGCCCCTAAGCTACACCTTC. This rearrangement joins TRBV28 to TRBJ1-2, with D tentatively TRBD1 (6 bases). V was clipped by 1 base and J by 9 bases, with 15 bases between them. The CDR3 spans 14 residues. The germline V gene has CDR1 MDHEN and CDR2 SYDVKM.

The V and J genes are TRBV29-1 and TRBJ2-1; 9 nucleotides agree with TRBD2. The V and J ends lost 6 bases and 1 base, in that order; junction bases with no gene match: 7. This CDR3 contains 15 residues. The V gene's germline CDR1 is SQVTM and CDR2 ANQGSEA. Here the CDR3 reads CSVRGGNYSYNEQFF. The CDR3, as DNA: TGCAGCGTGCGGGGGGGTAACTATTCCTACAATGAGCAGTTCTTC.

The chain combines TRBV7-3 with TRBJ1-1; a weak D match, TRBD1 (6 bases). The V end was cut by 3 bases, the J end by 4 bases, with 12 bases between. This CDR3 contains 14 residues. Germline V gene sequence: CDR1 SGHTA, CDR2 FQGTGA. The CDR3 loop reads CASSFTGSGTEAFF. For the CDR3, the DNA is TGTGCCAGCAGCTTCACAGGGTCAGGCACTGAAGCTTTCTTT.

The rearrangement uses TRBV7-8 and TRBJ2-4, with D maybe TRBD2 (6 bases). CDR3 length: 20 residues. The germline V gene has CDR1 SGHVS and CDR2 FQNEAQ. V shed 5 bases and J shed 0 bases, with 26 bases lying between them. CDR3 sequence reads: CASSPRGQAGLNLAKNIQYF. The DNA of the CDR3 is TGTGCCAGCAGCCCAAGGGGTCAAGCGGGCCTTAACCTAGCCAAAAACATTCAGTACTTC. Combining the CDR3 with reference TRBV7-8 and TRBJ2-4 gives the whole variable domain GAGVSQSPRYKVAKRGQDVALRCDPISGHVSLFWYQQALGQGPEFLTYFQNEAQLDKSGLPSDRFFAERPEGSVSTLKIQRTQQEDSAVYLCASSPRGQAGLNLAKNIQYFGAGTRLSVL.

The chain employs TRBV5-1 and TRBJ2-7; 8 bases are shared with TRBD1. Trimming cost V 2 bases and J 6 bases; bases outside gene matches: 10. Germline CDR1 and CDR2: SGHRS and YFSETQ. CDR3 length equals 15 residues. CDR3 coding DNA: TGCGCCAGCAGCTTTTGGGCAGGGGGCACGGGCGAGCAGTACTTC. Protein product: CASSFWAGGTGEQYF.

This chain uses TRBV4-1 with TRBJ1-5, with D uncertain. The V and J ends lost 0 bases and 5 bases respectively, with 14 bases between them. The germline CDR1 and CDR2 sequences are MGHRA and YSYEKL. This CDR3 comprises 16 residues. CDR3 protein: CASSQDGIPGDQPQHF. As DNA, the CDR3 is TGCGCCAGCAGCCAAGATGGTATTCCCGGGGATCAGCCCCAGCATTTT.